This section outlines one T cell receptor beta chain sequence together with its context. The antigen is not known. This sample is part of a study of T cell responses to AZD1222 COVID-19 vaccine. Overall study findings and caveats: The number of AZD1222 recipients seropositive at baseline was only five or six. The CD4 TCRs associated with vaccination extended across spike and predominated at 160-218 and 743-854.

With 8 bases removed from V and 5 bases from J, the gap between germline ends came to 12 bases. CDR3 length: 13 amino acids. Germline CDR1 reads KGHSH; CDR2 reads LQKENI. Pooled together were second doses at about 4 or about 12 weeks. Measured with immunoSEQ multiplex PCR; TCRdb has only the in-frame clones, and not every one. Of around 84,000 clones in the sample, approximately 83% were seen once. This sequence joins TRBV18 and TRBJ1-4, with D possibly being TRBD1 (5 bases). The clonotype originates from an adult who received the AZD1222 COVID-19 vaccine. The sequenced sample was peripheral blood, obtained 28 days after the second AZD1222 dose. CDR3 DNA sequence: TGTGCCAGCCGCGGGACGGAAAATGAAAAACTGTTTTTT. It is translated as CASRGTENEKLFF.